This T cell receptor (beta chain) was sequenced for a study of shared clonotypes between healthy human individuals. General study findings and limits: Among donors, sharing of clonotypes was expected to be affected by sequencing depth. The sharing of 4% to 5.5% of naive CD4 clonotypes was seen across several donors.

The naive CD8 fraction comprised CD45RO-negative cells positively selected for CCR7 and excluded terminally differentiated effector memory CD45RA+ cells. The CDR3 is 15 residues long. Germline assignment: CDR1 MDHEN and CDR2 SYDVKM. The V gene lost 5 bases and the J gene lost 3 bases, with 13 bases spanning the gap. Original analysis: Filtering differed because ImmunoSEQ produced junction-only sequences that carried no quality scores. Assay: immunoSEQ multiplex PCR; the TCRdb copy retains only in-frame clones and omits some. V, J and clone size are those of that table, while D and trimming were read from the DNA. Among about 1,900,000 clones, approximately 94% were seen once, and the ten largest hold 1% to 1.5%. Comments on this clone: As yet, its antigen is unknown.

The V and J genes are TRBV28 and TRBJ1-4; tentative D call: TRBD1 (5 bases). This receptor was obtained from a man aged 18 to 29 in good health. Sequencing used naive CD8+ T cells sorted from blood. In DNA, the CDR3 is TGTGCCAGCAGTCTCCCAGACAGTTCTAATGAAAAACTGTTTTTT. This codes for CASSLPDSSNEKLFF.